One and the same sample provided the 31 T cell receptor beta chains below, sequenced in a study of neurological immune-mediated disorders. TCRdb used MiXCR to reprocess the 5' RACE reads, holding one entry per CDR3 protein. Of about 76,000 distinct CDR3 sequences detected, 17% appear once; the ten largest clones hold 15%. Source material: PBMCs. Receptors were obtained from a woman aged 35 to 49 in good health.

This clonotype was detected a few times. The CDR3 protein is CASSSNRFLVAGSYNEQFF. CDR3 in DNA: TGTGCCAGCAGCTCAAATAGGTTTCTGGTGGCAGGGTCCTACAATGAGCAGTTCTTC. The chain recombines TRBV7-8 with TRBJ2-1; the D gene is possibly TRBD1 (5 bases). The V end was cut by 4 bases, the J end by 1 base, with 23 bases between. The CDR3 is 19 amino acids. The V gene's germline CDR1 is SGHVS and CDR2 FQNEAQ.

This clonotype was picked up many times. The chain has TRBV10-3 and TRBJ2-7; D is possibly TRBD1 (6 bases). V was pared by 7 bases and J by 3 bases, with 13 bases between. Germline V lookup: CDR1 ENHRY, CDR2 SYGVKD. The CDR3 extends over 13 amino acids. The CDR3: CAITPEQGYEQYF. The CDR3 nucleotides are TGTGCCATCACCCCGGAACAGGGCTACGAGCAGTACTTC.

This clonotype has a count of ten or more. The rearrangement uses TRBV7-9 and TRBJ1-2; D remains unclear. This CDR3 has 12 residues. The ends were cut back, 2 bases at V and 4 bases at J, with 5 bases in the middle. Germline V gene data show CDR1 as SEHNR and CDR2 as FQNEAQ (reference sequence). The CDR3 DNA reads as TGTGCCAGCAGCTTAAGTACCTATGGCTACACCTTC. The encoded protein is CASSLSTYGYTF.

In this sample, this clonotype turned up many times. The chain carries TRBV20-1 and TRBJ1-4, with 8 bases aligning to TRBD1. After removal of 6 bases from V and 3 bases from J, the junction contained 3 bases not matched to a gene. The CDR3 has 13 residues. Germline loops: CDR1 DFQATT, CDR2 SNEGSKA (reference sequence). The CDR3 nucleotides are TGCAGTGCCAACAGGGGGGCTAATGAAAAACTGTTTTTT. Its protein is CSANRGANEKLFF.

This clonotype was found many times. This rearrangement joins TRBV29-1 to TRBJ2-7, with D tentatively TRBD1 (6 bases). Germline CDR1 SQVTM, CDR2 ANQGSEA. CDR3 length: 13 amino acids. V dropped 7 bases and J dropped 0 bases, with 13 bases sitting between them. CDR3 in DNA: TGCAGCGGACAACAGGGCCCCTCCTACGAGCAGTACTTC. The encoded protein is CSGQQGPSYEQYF.

In its sample, this clonotype was seen many times. This sequence joins TRBV12-3 or TRBV12-4 and TRBJ2-3, with 7 bases lining up with TRBD1. V gave up 3 bases and J gave up 1 base; unmatched junction bases: 4. The length of the CDR3 is 15 residues. The CDR3 reads CASSLRQGGTDTQYF. The CDR3 DNA sequence: TGTGCCAGCAGTTTGAGGCAGGGGGGCACAGATACGCAGTATTTT.

There are many counts of this clonotype. The genes are TRBV7-2 and TRBJ2-7; the match to TRBD1 covers 8 bases. The CDR3 is 14 residues long. Losses at the gene ends were 2 bases for V and 6 bases for J; bases not matched to a gene: 6. Germline CDR1 and CDR2: SGHTA and FQGNSA. The CDR3 here is CASSLNRGEGEQYF. Written as DNA, the CDR3 is TGTGCCAGCAGCTTAAACAGGGGGGAAGGCGAGCAGTACTTC.

This clonotype was counted at least ten times. The gene calls are TRBV5-8 and TRBJ2-4; 9 bases fit TRBD2. The trim removed 4 bases at V and 4 bases at J, leaving 9 bases unmatched. The CDR3 runs 16 residues. Germline V gives CDR1 SGHTS, CDR2 YDEGEE. The chain's CDR3 is CASSLSRRGGKNIQYF. CDR3 coding DNA: TGTGCCAGCAGCCTGTCTCGGCGGGGGGGGAAAAACATTCAGTACTTC. Drawing the rest from reference TRBV5-8 and TRBJ2-4, the complete variable domain is EAGVTQSPTHLIKTRGQQATLRCSPISGHTSVYWYQQALGLGLQFLLWYDEGEERNRGNFPPRFSGRQFPNYSSELNVNALELEDSALYLCASSLSRRGGKNIQYFGAGTRLSVL.

This clonotype has ten or more counts. This chain uses TRBV10-3 with TRBJ2-4, with 9 bases matching TRBD1. The junction had 4 bases not matched to a gene; V was cut back by 0 bases and J by 1 base. The CDR3 is 17 residues long. Germline loops: CDR1 ENHRY, CDR2 SYGVKD. As DNA, the CDR3 is TGTGCCATCAGTGAGTCGTTACAGGGGGCGGCCAAAAACATTCAGTACTTC. This codes for CAISESLQGAAKNIQYF.

This clonotype was seen at least ten times. The CDR3 region is CASSNFREQYF. DNA of the CDR3: TGTGCCAGCAGTAACTTTCGCGAGCAGTACTTC. The chain links TRBV12-3 or TRBV12-4 to TRBJ2-7; D remains unclear. Trimming shortened V by 5 bases and J by 6 bases, and 8 bases separated the two germline ends. This CDR3 spans 11 amino acids.

This clonotype was counted many times. The chain carries TRBV6-5 and TRBJ1-1; 7 bases align to TRBD1. Per the germline V gene, CDR1 is MNHEY and CDR2 is SVGAGI. The CDR3 covers 14 residues. Trimming cost V 4 bases and J 4 bases; bases outside gene matches: 6. The CDR3 coding sequence is TGTGCCAGCAGTTCCACTACAGGGGCCACTGAAGCTTTCTTT. Protein: CASSSTTGATEAFF.

V usage is TRBV5-1 and J usage is TRBJ1-1, with 9 bases matching TRBD1. V lost 6 bases to trimming and J lost 4 bases; unmatched junction nucleotides: 13. This CDR3 has 16 residues. Per germline, CDR1 SGHRS and CDR2 YFSETQ. In DNA form, the CDR3 reads TGCGCCAGCAATCCCGGGACAGGGAAAGGGGTCACTGAAGCTTTCTTT. It translates to CASNPGTGKGVTEAFF.

This clonotype showed up many times. The V and J genes are TRBV4-3 and TRBJ2-7; D gene ambiguous. This CDR3 contains 12 residues. V shed 0 bases and J shed 4 bases, with 4 bases lying between them. Germline assignment: CDR1 LGHNA and CDR2 YSLEER. The CDR3 is CASSQDWYEQYV. The CDR3 coding sequence is TGCGCCAGCAGCCAAGATTGGTACGAGCAGTACGTC.

This clonotype was picked up many times. The chain recombines TRBV20-1 with TRBJ2-7; 10 bases agree with TRBD1. Germline trimming cut 3 bases from V and 0 bases from J; bases unmatched to any gene: 8. The CDR3 is 16 amino acids. Germline V gene data show CDR1 as DFQATT and CDR2 as SNEGSKA (reference sequence). CDR3 sequence reads: CSARDRGSPSSYEQYF. As DNA, the CDR3 is TGCAGTGCTAGGGACAGGGGGTCTCCGAGCTCCTACGAGCAGTACTTC.

This clonotype was picked up many times. The chain employs TRBV18 and TRBJ2-1; D gene unclear. Deletions cut 2 bases from V and 6 bases from J, with 8 bases between. The CDR3 consists of 13 residues. The germline CDR1 and CDR2 sequences are KGHSH and LQKENI. The CDR3 reads CASSPGGPNEQFF. Here the CDR3 DNA reads TGTGCCAGCTCACCAGGTGGGCCCAATGAGCAGTTCTTC.

The chain has TRBV29-1 and TRBJ2-5; 15 nucleotides line up with TRBD2. The CDR3 runs 15 residues. The junction had 8 bases not matched to a gene; V was cut back by 6 bases and J by 6 bases. The germline gives CDR1 SQVTM, CDR2 ANQGSEA. CDR3 nucleotide sequence: TGCAGCGTCGCCAACGGACTAGCGGGAGGGCAGACCCAGTACTTC. Its translation: CSVANGLAGGQTQYF.

This clonotype came up a few times. The rearrangement joins TRBV2 to TRBJ1-2; D unresolved. This CDR3 region has 17 residues. Germline-derived CDR1 and CDR2 are SNHLY and FYNNEI. The V gene lost 3 bases and the J gene lost 5 bases, with 22 bases spanning the gap. CDR3 bases: TGTGCCAGCAGTGATAGGAGTGTGGGTGCGGCGACTTATGGCTACACCTTC. Translation: CASSDRSVGAATYGYTF.

This clonotype appeared many times. The chain links TRBV6-4 to TRBJ2-1, with TRBD2 matching 10 bases. The CDR3 is 15 residues long. Germline lookup yields CDR1 MRHNA and CDR2 SNTAGT. After removal of 6 bases from V and 4 bases from J, the junction contained 6 bases not matched to a gene. The CDR3 DNA is TGTGCCAGCAGCCTTCTAGCGGGGGAGTACAATGAGCAGTTCTTC. Its translation is CASSLLAGEYNEQFF.

The chain employs TRBV7-2 and TRBJ1-2, with 10 bases fitting TRBD1. The germline CDR1 and CDR2 sequences are SGHTA and FQGNSA. The CDR3 is made up of 14 amino acids. V dropped 3 bases and J dropped 4; count of bases not matched to a gene: 2. Here the CDR3 DNA reads TGTGCCAGCAGCTTGGGACAGGGGCGCTATGGCTACACCTTC. This codes for CASSLGQGRYGYTF.

This clonotype was recorded at least ten times. The rearrangement links TRBV6-5 to TRBJ2-3, with 8 bases aligning to TRBD2. V was pared by 5 bases and J by 5 bases, with 6 bases of the junction left unmatched. The CDR3 has 14 amino acids. From germline, CDR1 is MNHEY and CDR2 SVGAGI. In DNA form, the CDR3 reads TGTGCCAGCAGTCCGGGGCTAGCGGGAGATACGCAGTATTTT. It specifies CASSPGLAGDTQYF.

This clonotype was detected many times. The J gene is TRBJ1-2, the V gene TRBV3-1; a weak D match, TRBD1 (5 bases). Germline V gene sequence: CDR1 LGHDT, CDR2 YNNKEL (reference sequence). This CDR3 contains 13 residues. Trimming removed 0 bases at V and 5 bases at J, with 7 bases between. CDR3 in DNA: TGTGCCAGCAGCCAAGAGCAGGGTTATGGCTACACCTTC. It translates to CASSQEQGYGYTF.

This chain uses TRBV12-5 with TRBJ1-1; D ambiguous. This CDR3 is 13 amino acids long. The germline CDR1 and CDR2 sequences are LGHNT and FRNRAP. Trimming left V 1 base short and J 7 bases short, with 10 bases between. The CDR3 sequence: CASGLGVGFEAFF. The CDR3 bases are TGTGCTAGTGGTTTGGGAGTTGGGTTTGAAGCTTTCTTT.

This clonotype was recorded at least ten times. The gene calls are TRBV25-1 and TRBJ1-6; 8 nucleotides line up with TRBD1. Trimming at V came to 6 bases and at J to 10 bases, leaving 5 bases not matched to a gene. Looked up from germline, CDR1 is MGHDK and CDR2 is SYGVNS. This CDR3 spans 13 amino acids. In DNA form, the CDR3 reads TGTGCCAGCAGGCTGGACAGGGCATCACCCCTCCACTTT. Encoded protein: CASRLDRASPLHF.

This clonotype was recorded many times. V is TRBV5-1 and J is TRBJ1-1; TRBD1 agrees at 11 bases. This CDR3 is built from 16 residues. The germline V gene has CDR1 SGHRS and CDR2 YFSETQ. Trimming cost V 4 bases and J 5 bases; bases outside gene matches: 10. The CDR3 nucleotides read TGCGCCAGCAGCCCCGGACAGGGGGCAGCTATGACTGAAGCTTTCTTT. Protein sequence: CASSPGQGAAMTEAFF.

This clonotype was detected many times. The chain carries TRBV5-1 and TRBJ1-6, with D unclear. CDR1 SGHRS and CDR2 YFSETQ come from the germline V gene. The CDR3 extends over 15 amino acids. V was pared by 0 bases and J by 7 bases, with 11 bases between. CDR3 protein: CASSLVGEENSPLHF. For the CDR3, the DNA is TGCGCCAGCAGCTTGGTCGGAGAGGAAAATTCACCCCTCCACTTT.

There are many counts of this clonotype. V usage is TRBV7-3 and J usage is TRBJ2-1; no firm D call. V shed 8 bases and J shed 7 bases, with 6 bases lying between them. This CDR3 is built from 10 residues. In germline, CDR1 is SGHTA, CDR2 FQGTGA. CDR3 residues: CASPWNEQFF. The CDR3 nucleotides read TGTGCCAGCCCGTGGAATGAGCAGTTCTTC.

Ten or more counts support this clonotype. The rearrangement joins TRBV12-3 or TRBV12-4 to TRBJ1-2; TRBD1 might be the D (5 bases). Trimming took 6 bases from V and 8 from J, leaving 19 bases between them. The CDR3 is 14 amino acids. CDR3: CASSVRGAGSGYTF. The CDR3 DNA is TGTGCCAGCAGCGTCCGGGGCGCAGGTTCCGGCTACACCTTC.

The sample holds many counts of this clonotype. The gene calls are TRBV29-1 and TRBJ2-1, with 12 bases aligning to TRBD2. This CDR3 has 18 amino acids. J gave up 1 base and V 0 bases, and 7 bases lay outside the gene matches. The germline gives CDR1 SQVTM, CDR2 ANQGSEA. The CDR3 nucleotides read TGCAGCGTTGAAGACCCTTTACTAGCGGGGGGTTCCTACAATGAGCAGTTCTTC. Protein product: CSVEDPLLAGGSYNEQFF.

This clonotype was detected ten times or more. The J gene is TRBJ2-2, the V gene TRBV12-3 or TRBV12-4; the match to TRBD2 covers 8 bases. The CDR3 consists of 16 residues. J was trimmed by 3 bases and V by 6 bases; bases with no gene match: 9. The CDR3 nucleotides are TGTGCCAGCAGGCCCCGGGGGGGCGCTTACACCGGGGAGCTGTTTTTT. Residues: CASRPRGGAYTGELFF.

This clonotype was recorded at least ten times. The genes are TRBV10-3 and TRBJ2-1, with 7 positions matching TRBD1. Trimming removed 10 bases from V and 10 bases from J; junction bases left unmatched: 13. The germline CDR1 and CDR2 sequences are ENHRY and SYGVKD. This CDR3 region has 13 residues. CDR3 residues: CATTTGQAREQFF. The CDR3 region has the DNA TGTGCCACTACGACAGGGCAAGCAAGGGAGCAGTTCTTC.

As to this clonotype: The junction departs from the called germline gene at one end, perhaps through a read error. The rearrangement joins TRBV4-1 to TRBJ1-1; no clear D. CDR3 length: 15 amino acids. Per the germline V gene, CDR1 is MGHRA and CDR2 is YSYEKL. CDR3 loop: CASSQASTQNNEAFF. The CDR3 DNA sequence: TGCGCCAGCAGCCAAGCCTCCACACAGAACAATGAAGCTTTCTTT.